One sample yielded the 11 T cell receptor beta chains listed below, sequenced in a study of metastatic and nonmetastatic thyroid tumors. Nobody among the patients had been given any treatment before thyroid surgery. TCRdb redid the clone calls on the PCR reads using MiXCR. This sample has about 69,000 clones, with 12% to 15% found just once. Material: blood. These receptors were taken from a male donor with papillary thyroid cancer or a benign thyroid nodule (not recorded which). Some clones in this sample may be carry-over from other donors' samples.

The sample holds many counts of this clone. The chain links TRBV6-1 to TRBJ1-2; 9 nucleotides match TRBD1. V lost 6 bases and J lost 5; bases outside the gene matches: 10. Per germline, CDR1 MNHNS and CDR2 SASEGT. The CDR3 loop spans 15 amino acids. The CDR3 loop reads CASRRDRAVRYGYTF. The CDR3 bases are TGTGCCAGCAGGAGGGACAGGGCGGTCCGATATGGCTACACCTTC.

The chain couples TRBV4-1 to TRBJ2-6; the D is unclear. The CDR3 is made up of 20 amino acids. Trimming pared 1 base from V and 2 bases from J, leaving 21 bases between. Looked up from germline, CDR1 is MGHRA and CDR2 is YSYEKL. CDR3 amino acids: CASSQGARSGLRPGANVLTF. For the CDR3, the DNA is TGCGCCAGCAGCCAAGGAGCCAGGAGTGGGCTTAGGCCTGGGGCCAACGTCCTGACTTTC.

Worth noting for this clone: A clone one base away is much larger, so this may be a read error. The chain couples TRBV30 to TRBJ2-1; 7 bases agree with TRBD2. The CDR3 runs to 18 residues. The V segment lost 1 base and the J segment 9 bases; nucleotides outside the gene matches: 21. Looked up from germline, CDR1 is GTSNPN and CDR2 is SVGIG (reference sequence). The CDR3 region has the DNA TGTGCCTGGAGTGCCCTGTACTTGGGACTAAAAGTGATGGTTGAGCAGTTCTTC. Translating it yields CAWSALYLGLKVMVEQFF. Full variable domain (rest looked up from reference TRBV30 and TRBJ2-1): SQTIHQWPATLVQPVGSPLSLECTVEGTSNPNLYWYRQAAGRGLQLLFYSVGIGQISSEVPQNLSASRPQDRQFILSSKKLLLSDSGFYLCAWSALYLGLKVMVEQFFGPGTRLTVL.

The table lists this clone with a few counts. The V and J genes are TRBV5-8 and TRBJ2-5; 10 bases are a match to TRBD1. The V gene end was trimmed by 3 bases and the J gene end by 2 bases; junction bases not matched to a gene: 7. Germline V lookup: CDR1 SGHTS, CDR2 YDEGEE. The CDR3 loop spans 16 amino acids. Here the CDR3 DNA reads TGTGCCAGCAGCTGGAGCCGGGACAGGGGTCAAGAGACCCAGTACTTC. Translated: CASSWSRDRGQETQYF.

This clone has at least ten counts. CDR3 amino acids: CASRPGLSSTDTQYF. In DNA form, the CDR3 reads TGTGCCAGCAGGCCGGGACTTTCTAGCACAGATACGCAGTATTTT. This chain uses TRBV11-2 with TRBJ2-3, with TRBD2 as a possible D gene (6 bases). This CDR3 is built from 15 residues. Looked up from germline, CDR1 is SGHAT and CDR2 is FQNNGV. V dropped 6 bases and J dropped 0 bases, with 13 bases sitting between them. The full variable domain, with the rest looked up from reference TRBV11-2 and TRBJ2-3, is EAGVAQSPRYKIIEKRQSVAFWCNPISGHATLYWYQQILGQGPKLLIQFQNNGVVDDSQLPKDRFSAERLKGVDSTLKIQPAKLEDSAVYLCASRPGLSSTDTQYFGPGTRLTVL.

This clone showed up just a few times. This chain joins TRBV6-1 and TRBJ1-3; 7 nucleotides line up with TRBD1. The CDR3 sequence is 16 residues long. With 6 bases clipped from V and 5 bases from J, the junction kept 13 bases outside the gene matches. From germline, CDR1 is MNHNS and CDR2 SASEGT. The CDR3 sequence is CASRPLNRGIRNTIYF. The DNA for the CDR3 is TGTGCCAGCAGGCCATTAAACAGGGGAATAAGAAACACCATATATTTT.

Ten or more counts support this clone. This chain uses TRBV5-1 with TRBJ2-1; TRBD1 matches at 11 bases. CDR3 length: 17 residues. Per the germline V gene, CDR1 is SGHRS and CDR2 is YFSETQ. V shed 5 bases and J 3 bases; nucleotides not matched to a gene: 10. The CDR3 DNA sequence: TGCGCCAGCAGTTCTACGACCGGGACAGGGGGCTACAATGAGCAGTTCTTC. It is translated as CASSSTTGTGGYNEQFF. The full variable domain, in which reference TRBV5-1 and TRBJ2-1 provide the parts outside the CDR3, is KAGVTQTPRYLIKTRGQQVTLSCSPISGHRSVSWYQQTPGQGLQFLFEYFSETQRNKGNFPGRFSGRQFSNSRSEMNVSTLELGDSALYLCASSSTTGTGGYNEQFFGPGTRLTVL.

The sample holds one count of this clone. The chain joins TRBV19 to TRBJ2-5; the D gene is possibly TRBD2 (5 bases). Trimming pared 4 bases from V and 12 bases from J, leaving 21 bases between. The CDR3 runs 14 residues. Germline CDR1 reads LNHDA; CDR2 reads SQIVND (reference sequence). CDR3 nucleotide sequence: TGTGCCAGTAGTACTTTAGCGATCGGGGAGAATAAGTACTTC. Its protein product is CASSTLAIGENKYF.

With regard to this clone: It may be a read error: a sequence one base away is much more abundant. Different DNA sequences within this sample yield the same CDR3. The rearrangement joins TRBV19 to TRBJ1-5; D gene uncertain. The CDR3 sequence is 15 residues long. V was trimmed by 7 bases and J by 3 bases, leaving 16 bases between them. Per germline, CDR1 LNHDA and CDR2 SQIVND (reference sequence). The DNA of the CDR3 is TGTGCCAGTAATCGGGCCTGGGCCTCCAATCAGCCCCAGCATTTT. This gives the protein CASNRAWASNQPQHF.

This chain joins TRBV7-2 and TRBJ2-2, with a weak D call TRBD2 (5 bases). Trimming pared 7 bases from V and 6 bases from J, leaving 12 bases between. There are 13 residues in the CDR3. Germline lookup yields CDR1 SGHTA and CDR2 FQGNSA. DNA for the CDR3: TGTGCCAGCACCCTGCAGGAGGCCGGGGAGCTGTTTTTT. The encoded protein is CASTLQEAGELFF.

This clone has a count of ten or more. V and J are TRBV7-9 and TRBJ1-1, with D possibly being TRBD1 (5 bases). V shed 5 bases and J shed 3 bases, with 16 bases lying between them. The CDR3 extends over 15 amino acids. Germline V gene sequence: CDR1 SEHNR, CDR2 FQNEAQ (reference sequence). The CDR3, as DNA: TGTGCCAGCAGCCCCAAAGGGGCGCCGGACACTGAAGCTTTCTTT. Translation gives CASSPKGAPDTEAFF.